The next 27 T cell receptor beta chains were all read from a single sample in a study of naive and memory T cell subsets (dated by TCRdb to between 2016 and 2019). Libraries came from UMI-ligation and nested PCR. For sequencing, an Illumina MiSeq was employed. An equimolar mix of two oligonucleotides covering both TRBC1 and TRBC2 was used as the beta constant-region primer. Four rounds of PCR were used to amplify ligated cDNA, with nested alpha and beta constant-region primers being used together with the SP2 primer. The public reads were reanalyzed by TCRdb: fastp trimming at Q25, MiXCR alignment, in-frame beta chains only. Rows with one shared CDR3 protein collapse into an entry with the most common genes and DNA. The sample table lists 85,000 or so distinct CDR3 sequences, roughly 9.3% of them with a count of one. The top ten clones comprise less than 1.5% of the sample. The sequenced sample consisted of naive CD8+ T cells from blood. What this sample's cell subset or site label stands for: naive T cells, CD45RA high CD27+. Receptors originate from a human donor in good health.

This chain uses TRBV15 with TRBJ2-3; 11 bases agree with TRBD2. Trimming at V came to 5 bases and at J to 2 bases, leaving 6 bases not matched to a gene. Germline V gene lookup returns CDR1 LNHNV and CDR2 YYDKDF (reference sequence). There are 16 residues in the CDR3. CDR3 protein: CATSPGTSGYTDTQYF. The CDR3 coding sequence is TGTGCCACCAGCCCTGGGACTAGCGGTTACACAGATACGCAGTATTTT.

There are many counts of this clonotype. CDR3 coding DNA: TGTGCCAGCTCCCGTGATTCACCCCTCCACTTT. Amino acid sequence: CASSRDSPLHF. This chain links TRBV18 with TRBJ1-6; no definite D call. CDR1 is KGHSH, CDR2 LQKENI, per germline. The CDR3 runs to 11 residues. V was trimmed by 6 bases and J by 8 bases, leaving 5 bases between them.

This clonotype occurred many times. The rearrangement uses TRBV6-5 and TRBJ1-1; D gene uncertain. Trimming left V 0 bases short and J 4 bases short, with 9 bases between. The CDR3 sequence is 14 residues long. The V gene's germline CDR1 is MNHEY and CDR2 SVGAGI. The CDR3 region is CASSYSMGATEAFF. The DNA for the CDR3 is TGTGCCAGCAGTTACTCGATGGGCGCCACTGAAGCTTTCTTT.

The CDR3, as DNA: TGTGCCAGTGACGGGACAGTGGTGAATCAGCCCCAGCATTTT. Protein product: CASDGTVVNQPQHF. The J gene is TRBJ1-5, the V gene TRBV19, with 7 positions matching TRBD1. The CDR3 is made up of 14 amino acids. The germline CDR1 and CDR2 sequences are LNHDA and SQIVND (reference sequence). V shed 8 bases, J shed 4 bases, and the junction held 8 bases outside the gene matches.

The table lists this clonotype with a few counts. This chain links TRBV7-9 with TRBJ1-1, with 8 bases fitting TRBD1. CDR1 is SEHNR, CDR2 FQNEAQ, per germline (reference sequence). J gave up 4 bases and V 5 bases, and 6 bases lay outside the gene matches. The CDR3 spans 14 residues. CDR3 bases: TGTGCCAGCAGCCGGACAGGGCAGGTCACTGAAGCTTTCTTT. Translating gives CASSRTGQVTEAFF.

This clonotype was seen more than once but under ten times. This rearrangement joins TRBV20-1 to TRBJ2-1, with TRBD2 matching over 14 bases. Germline-derived CDR1 and CDR2 are DFQATT and SNEGSKA (reference sequence). Trimming removed 0 bases from V and 7 bases from J; junction bases left unmatched: 8. The CDR3 is 17 amino acids. CDR3 sequence (DNA): TGCAGTGCTAGAGATCCGGGACTAGCGGGAGTCCAGAATGAGCAGTTCTTC. It encodes CSARDPGLAGVQNEQFF.

This CDR3 is CASSEPGTGQGNTIYF. In DNA, the CDR3 is TGCGCCAGCAGTGAGCCGGGGACCGGCCAGGGAAACACCATATATTTT. The chain carries TRBV10-2 and TRBJ1-3; tentatively, D is TRBD1 (5 bases). Germline values: CDR1 WSHSY, CDR2 SAAADI. The CDR3 covers 16 residues. V shed 2 bases and J shed 4 bases, with 15 bases lying between them.

The sample holds a few counts of this clonotype. This sequence joins TRBV11-2 and TRBJ2-3; 9 bases line up with TRBD2. Germline V lookup: CDR1 SGHAT, CDR2 FQNNGV. This CDR3 is 17 amino acids long. V dropped 5 bases and J dropped 0; count of bases not matched to a gene: 9. CDR3 region: CASSLRTSVGSTDTQYF. As DNA, the CDR3 is TGTGCCAGCAGCCTGAGGACTAGCGTTGGGAGCACAGATACGCAGTATTTT.

This clonotype has ten or more counts. The genes are TRBV20-1 and TRBJ2-7; D not resolved. V was shortened by 0 bases and J by 0 bases, with 9 bases between the two germline ends. The germline gives CDR1 DFQATT, CDR2 SNEGSKA (reference sequence). This CDR3 has 14 residues. DNA for the CDR3: TGCAGTGCTAGAGATCGGGCTAGCTCCTACGAGCAGTACTTC. This codes for CSARDRASSYEQYF.

The table lists this clonotype with a few counts. Here the CDR3 DNA reads TGTGCCAGCAGCTTAGGCGGAGTTGAATCCTATGGCTACACCTTC. It translates to CASSLGGVESYGYTF. The chain is built from TRBV7-9 and TRBJ1-2; D call uncertain. The germline V and J ends were trimmed by 1 base and 4 bases, with 13 bases remaining between them. Germline V gene data show CDR1 as SEHNR and CDR2 as FQNEAQ (reference sequence). CDR3 length: 15 residues. Based on the CDR3 plus reference TRBV7-9 and TRBJ1-2, the full variable domain is DTGVSQNPRHKITKRGQNVTFRCDPISEHNRLYWYRQTLGQGPEFLTYFQNEAQLEKSRLLSDRFSAERPKGSFSTLEIQRTEQGDSAMYLCASSLGGVESYGYTFGSGTRLTVV.

V usage is TRBV5-6 and J usage is TRBJ2-3; D is perhaps TRBD1 (5 bases). The germline V and J ends were trimmed by 5 bases and 0 bases, with 19 bases remaining between them. The CDR3 contains 17 residues. The germline V gene has CDR1 SGHDT and CDR2 YYEEEE. CDR3 sequence: CASSSEWTPKSTDTQYF. The CDR3 DNA sequence: TGTGCCAGCAGTAGTGAATGGACACCGAAGAGCACAGATACGCAGTATTTT.

This clonotype was recorded a few times. The chain uses TRBV4-2 and TRBJ1-1; D possibly corresponds to TRBD1 (5 bases). Germline lookup yields CDR1 LGHNA and CDR2 YNFKEQ. V dropped 1 base and J dropped 0 bases, with 9 bases sitting between them. The CDR3 length is 15 residues. The CDR3: CASSQARDMNTEAFF. CDR3 coding DNA: TGTGCCAGCAGCCAAGCCAGGGATATGAACACTGAAGCTTTCTTT.

The genes are TRBV30 and TRBJ1-1; D perhaps matches TRBD1 (5 bases). The CDR3 contains 13 residues. V was trimmed by 4 bases and J by 3 bases, leaving 12 bases between them. CDR1 and CDR2 from the germline V gene are GTSNPN and SVGIG (reference sequence). This CDR3 reads CAWNPTVDTEAFF. In DNA, the CDR3 is TGTGCCTGGAATCCGACAGTGGACACTGAAGCTTTCTTT. The variable domain in full, with the rest retrieved from reference TRBV30 and TRBJ1-1, is SQTIHQWPATLVQPVGSPLSLECTVEGTSNPNLYWYRQAAGRGLQLLFYSVGIGQISSEVPQNLSASRPQDRQFILSSKKLLLSDSGFYLCAWNPTVDTEAFFGQGTRLTVV.

Turning to this clonotype: A much larger clone differs from this one at a single base, so this may be a read error. The J gene is TRBJ1-2, the V gene TRBV29-1, with no clear D. The V gene's germline CDR1 is SQVTM and CDR2 ANQGSEA. V lost 4 bases, J lost 2 bases, and 11 bases lay in between. The CDR3 is 13 residues long. CDR3 amino acids: CSVALTKNYGYTF. The CDR3 DNA sequence: TGCAGCGTTGCCCTAACAAAAAACTATGGCTACACCTTC.

There are a few counts of this clonotype. The CDR3 region is CASSLGYGTGETQYF. CDR3 nucleotides: TGTGCCAGCAGCTTAGGATACGGGACGGGGGAGACCCAGTACTTC. This sequence joins TRBV7-9 and TRBJ2-5; D tentatively reads TRBD1 or TRBD2 (5 bases each). The germline V and J ends were trimmed by 1 base and 5 bases, with 14 bases remaining between them. Germline assignment: CDR1 SEHNR and CDR2 FQNEAQ (reference sequence). This CDR3 region has 15 residues.

This clonotype appeared many times. The V gene is TRBV10-3, the J gene TRBJ2-5, with TRBD2 identical over 16 bases. This CDR3 is built from 18 residues. Germline V gene data show CDR1 as ENHRY and CDR2 as SYGVKD. The ends lost 3 bases at V and 4 bases at J; junction bases unmatched: 8. The CDR3 sequence: CAISDGTSGRARGETQYF. CDR3 sequence (DNA): TGTGCCATCAGTGACGGGACTAGCGGGAGGGCCCGGGGAGAGACCCAGTACTTC.

V gene TRBV4-1 combines with J gene TRBJ1-1; 8 nucleotides match TRBD1. Germline CDR1 and CDR2: MGHRA and YSYEKL. The V and J ends lost 3 bases and 3 bases, in that order; junction bases with no gene match: 6. The CDR3 contains 15 residues. The CDR3 DNA follows: TGCGCCAGCAGCCAGATCCAGGGGGCTGACACTGAAGCTTTCTTT. This translates into CASSQIQGADTEAFF.

This clonotype has a handful of counts. The V and J genes are TRBV27 and TRBJ2-5; unclear D gene. The CDR3 is made up of 16 amino acids. Germline CDR1 reads MNHEY; CDR2 reads SMNVEV (reference sequence). Trimming removed 2 bases from V and 1 base from J, with 14 bases in between. In DNA form, the CDR3 reads TGTGCCAGCAGTTTAGCCTTATACACCAGCCAAGAGACCCAGTACTTC. Translating it yields CASSLALYTSQETQYF.

This clonotype was seen more than once but under ten times. V and J are TRBV2 and TRBJ1-4; no reliable D call. With 2 bases removed from V and 3 bases from J, the gap between germline ends came to 10 bases. This CDR3 contains 15 residues. CDR1 and CDR2 from the germline V gene are SNHLY and FYNNEI. The CDR3 is CASSESVAANEKLFF. DNA for the CDR3: TGTGCCAGCAGTGAATCGGTTGCCGCTAATGAAAAACTGTTTTTT.

The chain recombines TRBV7-8 with TRBJ2-1; 8 positions agree with TRBD2. Germline CDR1 reads SGHVS; CDR2 reads FQNEAQ. The CDR3 runs to 11 residues. V shed 5 bases, J shed 12 bases, and the junction held 3 bases outside the gene matches. CDR3 amino acids: CASSGTSGQFF. The CDR3 bases are TGTGCCAGCAGCGGGACTAGTGGGCAGTTCTTC.

The rearrangement uses TRBV29-1 and TRBJ1-1; a possible D gene is TRBD1 (5 bases). Germline CDR1 SQVTM, CDR2 ANQGSEA. There are 12 residues in the CDR3. Trimming took 4 bases from V and 4 from J, leaving 10 bases between them. CDR3 amino acids: CSVAEGSTEAFF. DNA for the CDR3: TGCAGCGTTGCGGAGGGGAGCACTGAAGCTTTCTTT.

This clonotype was recorded many times. V gene TRBV6-1 combines with J gene TRBJ1-2; D not certain. Germline loops: CDR1 MNHNS, CDR2 SASEGT. This CDR3 has 14 residues. Trimming pared 2 bases from V and 3 bases from J, leaving 10 bases between. The CDR3 DNA is TGTGCCAGCAGTGAAAGGCGGGAACACTATGGCTACACCTTC. Protein: CASSERREHYGYTF.

This clonotype was observed a few times. This chain links TRBV7-2 with TRBJ2-7; D tentatively reads TRBD1 or TRBD2 (5 bases each). The CDR3 covers 13 residues. V was shortened by 5 bases and J by 7 bases, with 15 bases between the two germline ends. CDR1 SGHTA and CDR2 FQGNSA come from the germline V gene. CDR3 DNA: TGTGCCAGCAGCCCGGGACCGGTTCGAGAGCAGTACTTC. Translation: CASSPGPVREQYF. Complete variable domain (other parts from reference TRBV7-2 and TRBJ2-7): GAGVSQSPSNKVTEKGKDVELRCDPISGHTALYWYRQSLGQGLEFLIYFQGNSAPDKSGLPSDRFSAERTGGSVSTLTIQRTQQEDSAVYLCASSPGPVREQYFGPGTRLTVT.

V gene TRBV30 combines with J gene TRBJ2-1, with 8 bases aligning to TRBD2. Germline CDR1 GTSNPN, CDR2 SVGIG (reference sequence). The length of the CDR3 is 15 residues. The junction had 11 bases not matched to a gene; V was cut back by 5 bases and J by 5 bases. The DNA for the CDR3 is TGTGCCTGGCGAGCTAGCGGGCGCAGACACAATGAGCAGTTCTTC. Residues: CAWRASGRRHNEQFF.

There are a few counts of this clonotype. V is TRBV2 and J is TRBJ2-1; the D gene is possibly TRBD2 (5 bases). CDR1 and CDR2 from the germline V gene are SNHLY and FYNNEI. This CDR3 spans 13 amino acids. With 8 bases removed from V and 7 bases from J, the gap between germline ends came to 15 bases. CDR3 loop: CASLTGIGNEQFF. The DNA for the CDR3 is TGTGCCAGCCTCACGGGGATAGGAAATGAGCAGTTCTTC. Full variable domain (missing parts from reference TRBV2 and TRBJ2-1): EPEVTQTPSHQVTQMGQEVILRCVPISNHLYFYWYRQILGQKVEFLVSFYNNEISEKSEIFDDQFSVERPDGSNFTLKIRSTKLEDSAMYFCASLTGIGNEQFFGPGTRLTVL.

Ten or more counts support this clonotype. V and J are TRBV7-9 and TRBJ2-7; TRBD1 matches at 7 bases. Per the germline V gene, CDR1 is SEHNR and CDR2 is FQNEAQ (reference sequence). V was pared by 6 bases and J by 1 base, with 3 bases of the junction left unmatched. The CDR3 runs 13 residues. CDR3 protein: CASSPGQSYEQYF. The CDR3 nucleotides read TGTGCCAGCAGTCCGGGACAGTCCTACGAGCAGTACTTC.

The chain is built from TRBV28 and TRBJ2-7, with 7 bases aligning to TRBD1. Trimming cost V 4 bases and J 1 base; bases outside gene matches: 4. Germline V gene lookup returns CDR1 MDHEN and CDR2 SYDVKM. The CDR3 loop spans 14 amino acids. CDR3 sequence reads: CASSSTGASYEQYF. As DNA, the CDR3 is TGTGCCAGCAGTTCCACAGGGGCTTCCTACGAGCAGTACTTC. Together with reference TRBV28 and TRBJ2-7, the CDR3 gives the full variable domain: DVKVTQSSRYLVKRTGEKVFLECVQDMDHENMFWYRQDPGLGLRLIYFSYDVKMKEKGDIPEGYSVSREKKERFSLILESASTNQTSMYLCASSSTGASYEQYFGPGTRLTVT.